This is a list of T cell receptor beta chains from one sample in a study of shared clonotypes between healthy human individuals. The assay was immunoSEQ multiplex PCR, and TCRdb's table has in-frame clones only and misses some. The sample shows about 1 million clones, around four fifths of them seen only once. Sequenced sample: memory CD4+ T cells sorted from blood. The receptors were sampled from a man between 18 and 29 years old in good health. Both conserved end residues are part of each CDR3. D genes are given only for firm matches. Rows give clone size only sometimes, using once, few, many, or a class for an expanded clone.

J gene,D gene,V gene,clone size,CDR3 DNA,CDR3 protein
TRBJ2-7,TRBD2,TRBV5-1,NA,TGCGCCAGCAGCTTGGAACCTAAAGGGACTAGCTATGCCTACGAGCAGTACTTC,CASSLEPKGTSYAYEQYF
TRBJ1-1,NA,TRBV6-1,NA,TGTGCCAGCAGGGTCCCCAGACAGACCACTGAAGCTTTCTTT,CASRVPRQTTEAFF
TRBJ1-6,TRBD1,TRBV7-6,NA,TGTGCCAGCAGCTCGGACAGGGGGCTGGGAAATTCACCCCTCCACTTT,CASSSDRGLGNSPLHF
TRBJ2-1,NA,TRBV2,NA,TGTGCCAGCAGTTTGACTTGGGACAATGAGCAGTTCTTC,CASSLTWDNEQFF
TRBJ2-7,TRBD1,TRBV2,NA,TGTGCCAGCAGCAGGGACAGGGGGCCTTCCTACGAGCAGTACTTC,CASSRDRGPSYEQYF
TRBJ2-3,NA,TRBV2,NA,TGTGCCAGCGTCCCAGGGACTAGCACAGATACGCAGTATTTT,CASVPGTSTDTQYF
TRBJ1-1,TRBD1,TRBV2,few,TGTGCCAGCAGTGAGGCAGGGGGCGGCGTGGGGTTCTTT,CASSEAGGGVGFF
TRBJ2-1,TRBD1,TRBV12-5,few,TGTGCTAGTGGCCCTACCGGGACAGCCAACAATGAGCAGTTCTTC,CASGPTGTANNEQFF
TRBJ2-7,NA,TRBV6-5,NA,TGTGCCAGCAGCACCGACCCGTCTGGGGTTCGCGAGCAGTACTTC,CASSTDPSGVREQYF
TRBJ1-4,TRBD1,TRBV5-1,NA,TGCGCCAGCAGCCTCGGGACAGGGAATCCGGTGTTTTTT,CASSLGTGNPVFF
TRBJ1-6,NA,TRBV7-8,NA,TGTGCCAGCAGGAGGACGGCCGATAATTCACCCCTCCACTTT,CASRRTADNSPLHF
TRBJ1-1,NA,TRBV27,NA,TGTGCCAGCAGTTACGGACGGGAGAACACTGAAGCTTTCTTT,CASSYGRENTEAFF
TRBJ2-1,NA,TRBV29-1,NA,TGCAGCACCGGGAGCGGGCTTAGCTCCTACAATGAGCAGTTCTTC,CSTGSGLSSYNEQFF
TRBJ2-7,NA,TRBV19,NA,TGTGCCAGTAGTCTCGGATGGGTGGGGACCTCCTACGAGCAGTACTTC,CASSLGWVGTSYEQYF
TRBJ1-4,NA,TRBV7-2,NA,TGTGCCAGCAGCTCCTCAGGGTCAACTAATGAAAAACTGTTTTTT,CASSSSGSTNEKLFF
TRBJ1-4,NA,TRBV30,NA,TGTGCCTGGAGTCGGGTGGCTCGGGGGGAAAAACTGTTTTTT,CAWSRVARGEKLFF
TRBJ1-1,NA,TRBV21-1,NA,TGTGCCAGCAGCATATCCACAGGGCAACGGGGGAACACTGAAGCTTTCTTT,CASSISTGQRGNTEAFF
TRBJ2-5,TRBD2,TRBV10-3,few,TGTGCCATCGGTGCGGGGGGCCCGGAGACCCAGTACTTC,CAIGAGGPETQYF
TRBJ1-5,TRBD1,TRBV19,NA,TGTGCCAGTAGAAACCGACAGGGGAGCGATCAGCCCCAGCATTTT,CASRNRQGSDQPQHF
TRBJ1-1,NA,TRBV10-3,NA,TGTGCCATCAGTTTGGACGGGAACACTGAAGCTTTCTTT,CAISLDGNTEAFF
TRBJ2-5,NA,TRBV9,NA,TGTGCCAGCGGGAGGGGGACACAAGAGACCCAGTACTTC,CASGRGTQETQYF
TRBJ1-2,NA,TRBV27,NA,TGTGCCAGCAGTTTAAACACCTTCGGGGGCTACACCTTC,CASSLNTFGGYTF
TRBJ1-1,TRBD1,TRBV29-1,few,TGCAGCGTTGTCTCGGACAGGGGGCAGACTGAAGCTTTCTTT,CSVVSDRGQTEAFF
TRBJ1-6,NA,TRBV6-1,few,TGTGCCAGCAGCCCAACAGGGTCGGGTTCACCCCTCCACTTT,CASSPTGSGSPLHF
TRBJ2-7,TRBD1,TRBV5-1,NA,TGCGCCAGCAGCCCCCGACCGGGACAGGGTTCTTACGAGCAGTACTTC,CASSPRPGQGSYEQYF
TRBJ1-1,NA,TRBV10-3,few,TGTGCCATCAGTGAGGGCCAGCCTAACACTGAAGCTTTCTTT,CAISEGQPNTEAFF
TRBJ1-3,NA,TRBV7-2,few,TGTGCCAGCAGCTTAGGAGTCTCTGGAAACACCATATATTTT,CASSLGVSGNTIYF
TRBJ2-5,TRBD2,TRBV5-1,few,TGCGCCAGCAGCTTGGCCCTCTGGGGGGGGGAGACCCAGTACTTC,CASSLALWGGETQYF
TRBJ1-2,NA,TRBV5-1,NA,TGCGCCAGCCGCCCTGATGGAGGGGTTAGGGGCTACACCTTC,CASRPDGGVRGYTF
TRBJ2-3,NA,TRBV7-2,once,TGTGCCAGCAGCTTAAGACGCTCCGCAGATACGCAGTATTTT,CASSLRRSADTQYF
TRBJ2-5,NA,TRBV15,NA,TGTGCCACCAGCAGAGATCGGGTCCTAGTGGGGGAGACCCAGTACTTC,CATSRDRVLVGETQYF
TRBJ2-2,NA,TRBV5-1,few,TGCGCCAGCAGCTCTACTAGTCAGAACACCGGGGAGCTGTTTTTT,CASSSTSQNTGELFF
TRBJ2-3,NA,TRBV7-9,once,TGTGCCAGCAGCTTAAGGTCAGGGAGTATAGATACGCAGTATTTT,CASSLRSGSIDTQYF
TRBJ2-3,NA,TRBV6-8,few,TGTGCCAGCAGGAGCAGGGGACCAGATACGCAGTATTTT,CASRSRGPDTQYF